Included here is one T cell receptor beta chain sequence, with context. Its antigen is not known. Clones were sequenced by immunoSEQ multiplex PCR, and TCRdb holds only the in-frame ones, with some missing. This sample has about 320,000 clones, with approximately 86% found just once. The length of the CDR3 is 14 residues. Trimming pared 1 base from V and 6 bases from J, leaving 10 bases between. Looked up from germline, CDR1 is LNHDA and CDR2 is SQIVND (reference sequence). The record originates from a study of Ad26.COV2.S vaccination and SARS-CoV-2 variants. Whole-study results and caveats: An underestimation of total T cell responses may have resulted from the TCR breadth and depth analyses.

Treatment denoted: 19 received Ad26.COV2.S at low or high dose, single or two shots; about 5 received placebo; per-sample allocation not given. After the first vaccine or placebo injection, samples were drawn on day 63. In Boston, the donor was an adult between 18-55 years of age. The vaccine antigen was prefusion-stabilized Wuhan SARS-CoV-2 spike. The genes are TRBV19 and TRBJ2-1; D possibly uses TRBD1 or TRBD2 (6 bases each). The receptor was derived from a person aged 18-65 years who received the Ad26.COV2.S COVID-19 vaccine or a placebo. The source material was peripheral blood, sampled in a trial of Ad26.COV2.S vaccine versus placebo. As DNA, the CDR3 is TGTGCCAGTAGTATAGCGGGGGCGCTCAATGAGCAGTTCTTC. It specifies CASSIAGALNEQFF.